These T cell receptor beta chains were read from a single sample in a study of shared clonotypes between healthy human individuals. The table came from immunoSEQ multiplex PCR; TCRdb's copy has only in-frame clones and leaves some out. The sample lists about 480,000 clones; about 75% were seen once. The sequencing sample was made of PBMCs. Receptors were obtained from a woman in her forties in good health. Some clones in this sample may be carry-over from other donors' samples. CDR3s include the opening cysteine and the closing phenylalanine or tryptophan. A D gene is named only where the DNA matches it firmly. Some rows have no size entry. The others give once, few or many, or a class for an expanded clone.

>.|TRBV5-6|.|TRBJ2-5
TGTGCCAGCAGCTTGGGTCAGACCCAGTACTTC
CASSLGQTQYF
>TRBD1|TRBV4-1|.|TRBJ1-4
TGCGCCAGCAGCCACAACACCAGGGGGCCTCTTCATGAAAAACTGTTTTTT
CASSHNTRGPLHEKLFF
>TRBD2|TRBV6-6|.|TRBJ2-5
TGTGCCAGCACGGGGGGAGTGGAGACCCAGTACTTC
CASTGGVETQYF
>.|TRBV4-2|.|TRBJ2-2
TGTGCCAGCAGCCAAGTCCCCACTCCCGGGGAGCTGTTTTTT
CASSQVPTPGELFF
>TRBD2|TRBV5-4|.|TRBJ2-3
TGTGCCAGCAGCTGCGAGGGGACTAGGGCACAGTGTACGCAGTATTTT
CASSCEGTRAQCTQYF
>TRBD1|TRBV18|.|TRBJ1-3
TGTGCCAGCTCACAGCGACGAGGGGGCGAGAGGTCCTTTCTCAACACCATATATTTT
CASSQRRGGERSFLNTIYF
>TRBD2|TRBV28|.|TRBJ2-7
TGTGCCAGCACGGGGGGAGGGCCCGTCGAGCAGTACTTC
CASTGGGPVEQYF
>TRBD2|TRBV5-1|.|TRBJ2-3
TGCGCCAGCAGCCCGGGGGGGACTAGCGGCGTTACGCAGTATTTT
CASSPGGTSGVTQYF
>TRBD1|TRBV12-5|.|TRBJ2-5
TGTGCTAGTGGTTACACCGGGACAGAGGGGGAGACCCAGTACTTC
CASGYTGTEGETQYF
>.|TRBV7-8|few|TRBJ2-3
TGTGCCAGCACCGAAACCGTGGACACAGATACGCAGTATTTT
CASTETVDTDTQYF
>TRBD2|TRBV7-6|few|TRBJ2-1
TGTGCCAGCAGCTTAGCGACTAGCGGGAGTAGAAATGAGCAGTTCTTC
CASSLATSGSRNEQFF
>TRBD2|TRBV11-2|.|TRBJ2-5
TGTGCCAGCAGCTTAACTACCGGGAGGGTAGGGGAGACCCAGTACTTC
CASSLTTGRVGETQYF
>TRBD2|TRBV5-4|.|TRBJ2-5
TGTGCCAGCAGCTTGGGGCGGGGACTAGCGGGAGGGCCAGAGACCCAGTACTTC
CASSLGRGLAGGPETQYF
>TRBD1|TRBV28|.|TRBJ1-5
TGTGCCAGCAGCTCAGGGGGCTCTAGCAATCAGCCCCAGCATTTT
CASSSGGSSNQPQHF
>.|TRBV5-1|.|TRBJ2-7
TGCGCCAGCAGCTTGCTGGCAGGGGATGCCTACGAGCAGTACTTC
CASSLLAGDAYEQYF
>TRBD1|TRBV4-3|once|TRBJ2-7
TGCGCCAGCAGCCCGGGGACAGGCGGATACGAGCAGTACTTC
CASSPGTGGYEQYF
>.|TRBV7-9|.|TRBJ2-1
TGTGCCAGCAGCCTGGTCGGGGGAGTAAACTACAATGAGCAGTTCTTC
CASSLVGGVNYNEQFF
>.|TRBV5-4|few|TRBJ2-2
TGTGCCAGCAGCCCGGGGGCTATTCGAGGGGGCACCGGGGAGCTGTTTTTT
CASSPGAIRGGTGELFF
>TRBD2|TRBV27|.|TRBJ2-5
TGTGCCAGCATGGGTAGCGGGAGGGCCCGGGAGACCCAGTACTTC
CASMGSGRARETQYF
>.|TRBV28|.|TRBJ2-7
TGTGCCAGCAGTTTAAGCAAACAGCCCCACTACGAGCAGTACTTC
CASSLSKQPHYEQYF
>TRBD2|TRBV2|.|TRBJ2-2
TGTGCCAGCAGTTCCGGACTAGCAGAAACCGGGGAGCTGTTTTTT
CASSSGLAETGELFF
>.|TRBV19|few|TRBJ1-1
TGTGCCAGTAGTATCACGGGGGACACTGAAGCTTTCTTT
CASSITGDTEAFF
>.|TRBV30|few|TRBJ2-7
TGTGCCTGGAGGGACCCTCGGTGGCCTTTTACCTACGAGCAGTACTTC
CAWRDPRWPFTYEQYF
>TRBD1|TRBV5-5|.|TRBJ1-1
TGTGCCAGCAGCCCCCAGACAGGGTCGAACACTGAAGCTTTCTTT
CASSPQTGSNTEAFF
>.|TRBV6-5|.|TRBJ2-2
TGTGCCAGCAGTCAGGGGCGATTCACCGGGGAGCTGTTTTTT
CASSQGRFTGELFF